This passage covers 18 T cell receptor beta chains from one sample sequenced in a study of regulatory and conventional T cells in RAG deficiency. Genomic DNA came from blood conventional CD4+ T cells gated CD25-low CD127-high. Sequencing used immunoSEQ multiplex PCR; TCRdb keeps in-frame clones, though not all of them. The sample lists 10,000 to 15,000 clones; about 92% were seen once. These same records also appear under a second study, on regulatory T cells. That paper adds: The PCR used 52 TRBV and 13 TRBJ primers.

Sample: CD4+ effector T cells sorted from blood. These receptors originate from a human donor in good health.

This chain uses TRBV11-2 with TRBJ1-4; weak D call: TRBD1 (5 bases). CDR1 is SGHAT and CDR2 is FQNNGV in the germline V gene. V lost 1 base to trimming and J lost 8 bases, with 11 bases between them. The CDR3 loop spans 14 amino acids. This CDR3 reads CASSLGGVGEKLFF. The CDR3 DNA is TGTGCCAGCAGCTTAGGGGGGGTAGGGGAAAAACTGTTTTTT.

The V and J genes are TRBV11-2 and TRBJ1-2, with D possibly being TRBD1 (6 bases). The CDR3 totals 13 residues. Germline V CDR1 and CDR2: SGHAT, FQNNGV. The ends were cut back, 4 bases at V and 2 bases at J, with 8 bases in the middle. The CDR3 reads CASSSTGNYGYTF. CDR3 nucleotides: TGTGCCAGCAGCTCTACAGGGAACTATGGCTACACCTTC.

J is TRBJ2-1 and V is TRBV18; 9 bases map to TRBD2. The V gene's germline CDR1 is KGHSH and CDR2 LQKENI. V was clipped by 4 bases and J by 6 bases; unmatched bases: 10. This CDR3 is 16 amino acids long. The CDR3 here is CASSLLGLAIGNEQFF. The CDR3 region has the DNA TGTGCCAGCTCACTCCTGGGACTAGCTATTGGCAATGAGCAGTTCTTC.

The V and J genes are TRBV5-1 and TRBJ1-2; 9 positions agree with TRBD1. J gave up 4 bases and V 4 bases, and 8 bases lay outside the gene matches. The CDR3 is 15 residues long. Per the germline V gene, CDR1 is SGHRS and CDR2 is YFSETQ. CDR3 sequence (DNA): TGCGCCAGCAGCCCGGACAGGGGACCCTCCTATGGCTACACCTTC. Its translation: CASSPDRGPSYGYTF.

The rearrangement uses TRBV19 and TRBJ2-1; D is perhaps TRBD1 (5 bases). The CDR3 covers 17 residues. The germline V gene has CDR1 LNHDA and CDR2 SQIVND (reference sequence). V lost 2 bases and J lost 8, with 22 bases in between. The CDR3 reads CASSIFTQGAGSHEQFF. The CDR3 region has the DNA TGTGCCAGTAGTATATTCACCCAGGGTGCTGGTTCGCATGAGCAGTTCTTC.

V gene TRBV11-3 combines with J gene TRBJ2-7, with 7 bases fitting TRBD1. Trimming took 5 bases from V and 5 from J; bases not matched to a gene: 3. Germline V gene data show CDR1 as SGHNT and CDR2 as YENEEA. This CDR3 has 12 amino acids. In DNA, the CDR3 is TGTGCCAGCAGCAGGGACAGCAACGAGCAGTACTTC. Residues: CASSRDSNEQYF.

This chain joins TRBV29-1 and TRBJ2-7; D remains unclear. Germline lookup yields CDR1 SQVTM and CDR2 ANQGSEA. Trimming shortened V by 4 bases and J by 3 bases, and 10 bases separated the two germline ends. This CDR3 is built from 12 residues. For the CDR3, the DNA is TGCAGCGTTGGCGAGCGCGGCTACGAGCAGTACTTC. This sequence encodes CSVGERGYEQYF.

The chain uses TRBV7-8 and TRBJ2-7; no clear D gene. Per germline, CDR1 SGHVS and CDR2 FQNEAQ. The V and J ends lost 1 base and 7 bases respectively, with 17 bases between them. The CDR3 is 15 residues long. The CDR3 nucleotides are TGTGCCAGCAGCTTAGGGCGAAACTCGGTGGGGGAGCAGTACTTC. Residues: CASSLGRNSVGEQYF. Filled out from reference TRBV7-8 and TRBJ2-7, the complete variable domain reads GAGVSQSPRYKVAKRGQDVALRCDPISGHVSLFWYQQALGQGPEFLTYFQNEAQLDKSGLPSDRFFAERPEGSVSTLKIQRTQQEDSAVYLCASSLGRNSVGEQYFGPGTRLTVT.

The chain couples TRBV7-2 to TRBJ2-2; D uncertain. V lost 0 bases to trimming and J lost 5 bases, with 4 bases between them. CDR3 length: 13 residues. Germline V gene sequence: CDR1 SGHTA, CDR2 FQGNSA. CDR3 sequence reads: CASSLAATGELFF. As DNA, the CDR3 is TGTGCCAGCAGCTTAGCAGCGACCGGGGAGCTGTTTTTT.

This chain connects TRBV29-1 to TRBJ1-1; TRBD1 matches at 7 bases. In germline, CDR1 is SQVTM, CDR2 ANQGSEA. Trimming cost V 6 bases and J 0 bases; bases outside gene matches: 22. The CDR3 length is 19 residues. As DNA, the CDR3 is TGCAGCGTAATGGGACAGCTGAGGGGTCCCAGCGGAGTGAACACTGAAGCTTTCTTT. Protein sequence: CSVMGQLRGPSGVNTEAFF.

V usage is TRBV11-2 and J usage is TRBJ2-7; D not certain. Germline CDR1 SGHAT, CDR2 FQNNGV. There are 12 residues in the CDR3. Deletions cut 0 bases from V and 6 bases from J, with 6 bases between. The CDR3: CASSLDRSEQYF. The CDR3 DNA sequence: TGTGCCAGCAGCTTAGATCGGTCCGAGCAGTACTTC. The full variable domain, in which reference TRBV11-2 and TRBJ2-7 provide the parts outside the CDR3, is EAGVAQSPRYKIIEKRQSVAFWCNPISGHATLYWYQQILGQGPKLLIQFQNNGVVDDSQLPKDRFSAERLKGVDSTLKIQPAKLEDSAVYLCASSLDRSEQYFGPGTRLTVT.

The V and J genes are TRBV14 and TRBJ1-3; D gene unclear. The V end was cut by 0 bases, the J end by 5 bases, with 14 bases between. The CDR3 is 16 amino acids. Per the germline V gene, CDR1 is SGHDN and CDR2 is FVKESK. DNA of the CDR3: TGTGCCAGCAGCCAAGATCTTCCGTCTGGAAGAAACACCATATATTTT. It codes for CASSQDLPSGRNTIYF.

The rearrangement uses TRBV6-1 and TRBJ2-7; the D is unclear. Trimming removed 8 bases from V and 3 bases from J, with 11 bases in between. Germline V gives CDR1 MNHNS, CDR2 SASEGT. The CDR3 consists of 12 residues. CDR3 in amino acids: CASVGGRYEQYF. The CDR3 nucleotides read TGTGCCAGCGTCGGTGGCCGCTACGAGCAGTACTTC.

The CDR3 is CASSPGTGVGYTF. In DNA form, the CDR3 reads TGTGCCAGCTCACCTGGGACAGGGGTAGGCTACACCTTC. This chain links TRBV18 with TRBJ1-2, with TRBD1 identical over 10 bases. The CDR3 is 13 amino acids. V gave up 3 bases and J gave up 8 bases; unmatched junction bases: 3. CDR1 is KGHSH and CDR2 is LQKENI in the germline V gene.

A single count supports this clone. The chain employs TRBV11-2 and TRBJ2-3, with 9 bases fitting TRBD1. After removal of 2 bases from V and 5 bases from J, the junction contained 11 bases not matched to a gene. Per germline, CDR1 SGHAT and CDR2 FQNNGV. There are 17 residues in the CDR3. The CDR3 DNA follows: TGTGCCAGCAGCTTATTACCGGGACAGGGTTCCGGAGATACGCAGTATTTT. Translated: CASSLLPGQGSGDTQYF. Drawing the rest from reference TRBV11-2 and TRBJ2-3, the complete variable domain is EAGVAQSPRYKIIEKRQSVAFWCNPISGHATLYWYQQILGQGPKLLIQFQNNGVVDDSQLPKDRFSAERLKGVDSTLKIQPAKLEDSAVYLCASSLLPGQGSGDTQYFGPGTRLTVL.

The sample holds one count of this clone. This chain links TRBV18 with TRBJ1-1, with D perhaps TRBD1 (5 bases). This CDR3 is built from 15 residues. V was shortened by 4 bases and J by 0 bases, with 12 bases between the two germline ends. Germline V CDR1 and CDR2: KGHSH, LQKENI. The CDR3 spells CASSQLDSLNTEAFF. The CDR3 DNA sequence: TGTGCCAGCTCACAGTTAGACAGTTTGAACACTGAAGCTTTCTTT. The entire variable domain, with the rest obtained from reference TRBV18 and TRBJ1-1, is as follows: NAGVMQNPRHLVRRRGQEARLRCSPMKGHSHVYWYRQLPEEGLKFMVYLQKENIIDESGMPKERFSAEFPKEGPSILRIQQVVRGDSAAYFCASSQLDSLNTEAFFGQGTRLTVV.

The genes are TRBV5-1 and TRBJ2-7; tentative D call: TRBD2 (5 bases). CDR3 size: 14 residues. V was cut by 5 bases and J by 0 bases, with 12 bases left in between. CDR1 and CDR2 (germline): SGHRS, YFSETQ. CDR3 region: CASRSGLNSYEQYF. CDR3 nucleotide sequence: TGCGCCAGCAGATCAGGACTGAACTCCTACGAGCAGTACTTC.

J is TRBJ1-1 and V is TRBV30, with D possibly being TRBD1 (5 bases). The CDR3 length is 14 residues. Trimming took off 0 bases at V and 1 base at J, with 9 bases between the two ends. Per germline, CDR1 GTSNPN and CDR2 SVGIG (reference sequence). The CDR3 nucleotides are TGTGCCTGGAGTGTACTCAGGGCGAACACTGAAGCTTTCTTT. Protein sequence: CAWSVLRANTEAFF. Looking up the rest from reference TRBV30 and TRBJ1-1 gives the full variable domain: SQTIHQWPATLVQPVGSPLSLECTVEGTSNPNLYWYRQAAGRGLQLLFYSVGIGQISSEVPQNLSASRPQDRQFILSSKKLLLSDSGFYLCAWSVLRANTEAFFGQGTRLTVV.